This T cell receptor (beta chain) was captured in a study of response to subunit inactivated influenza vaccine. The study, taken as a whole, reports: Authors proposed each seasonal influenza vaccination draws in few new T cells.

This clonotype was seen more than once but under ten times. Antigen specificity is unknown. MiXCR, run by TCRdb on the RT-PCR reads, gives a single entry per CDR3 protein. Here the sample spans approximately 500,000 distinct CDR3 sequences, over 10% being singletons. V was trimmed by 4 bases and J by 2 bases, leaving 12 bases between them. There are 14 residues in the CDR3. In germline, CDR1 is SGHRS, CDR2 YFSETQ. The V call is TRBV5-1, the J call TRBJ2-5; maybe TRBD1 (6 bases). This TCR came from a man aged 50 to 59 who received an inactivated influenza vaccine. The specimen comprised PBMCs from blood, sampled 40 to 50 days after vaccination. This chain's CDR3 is CASSKGELQETQYF. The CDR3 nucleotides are TGCGCCAGCAGCAAGGGGGAGTTACAAGAGACCCAGTACTTC.